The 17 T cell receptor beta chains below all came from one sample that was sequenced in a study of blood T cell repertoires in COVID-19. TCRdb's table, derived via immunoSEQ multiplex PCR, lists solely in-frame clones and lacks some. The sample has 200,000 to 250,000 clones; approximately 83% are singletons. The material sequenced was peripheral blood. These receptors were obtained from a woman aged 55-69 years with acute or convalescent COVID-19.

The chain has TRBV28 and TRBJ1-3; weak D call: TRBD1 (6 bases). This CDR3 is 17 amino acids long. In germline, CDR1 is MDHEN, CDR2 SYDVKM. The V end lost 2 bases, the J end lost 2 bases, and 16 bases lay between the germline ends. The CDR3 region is CASSLPLQGKTGNTIYF. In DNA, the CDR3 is TGTGCCAGCAGTTTACCCTTACAGGGTAAAACTGGAAACACCATATATTTT.

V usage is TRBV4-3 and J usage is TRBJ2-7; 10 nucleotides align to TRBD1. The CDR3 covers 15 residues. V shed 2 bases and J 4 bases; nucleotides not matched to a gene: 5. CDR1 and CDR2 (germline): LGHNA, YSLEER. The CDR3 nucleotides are TGCGCCAGCAGCCAACGACAGGGGGCTAGTTACGAGCAGTACTTC. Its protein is CASSQRQGASYEQYF.

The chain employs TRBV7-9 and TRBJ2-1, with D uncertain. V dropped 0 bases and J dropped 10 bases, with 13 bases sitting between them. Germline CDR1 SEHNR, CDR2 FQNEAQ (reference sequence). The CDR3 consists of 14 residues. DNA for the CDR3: TGTGCCAGCAGCTTAGCGCAAGGAGCCAAAGAGCAGTTCTTC. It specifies CASSLAQGAKEQFF.

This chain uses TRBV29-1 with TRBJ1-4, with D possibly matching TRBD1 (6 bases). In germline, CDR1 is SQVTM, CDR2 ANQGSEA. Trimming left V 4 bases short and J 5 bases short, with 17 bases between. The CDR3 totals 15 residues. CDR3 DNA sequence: TGCAGCGTTGCTACAGGGTTTAGGAGGAATGAAAAACTGTTTTTT. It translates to CSVATGFRRNEKLFF.

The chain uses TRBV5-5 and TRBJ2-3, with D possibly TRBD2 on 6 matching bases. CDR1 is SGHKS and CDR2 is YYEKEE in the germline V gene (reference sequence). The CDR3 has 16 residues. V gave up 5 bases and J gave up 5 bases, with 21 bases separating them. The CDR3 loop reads CASSLKVPGGGDTQYF. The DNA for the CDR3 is TGTGCCAGCAGTCTTAAGGTTCCCGGGGGTGGAGATACGCAGTATTTT.

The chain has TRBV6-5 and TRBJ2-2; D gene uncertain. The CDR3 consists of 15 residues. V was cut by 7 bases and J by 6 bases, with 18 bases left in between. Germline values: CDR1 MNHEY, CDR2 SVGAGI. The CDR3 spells CASKRGWIGSGELFF. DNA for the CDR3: TGTGCCAGCAAGCGCGGATGGATTGGGTCCGGGGAGCTGTTTTTT.

CDR3 nucleotide sequence: TGTGCCAGCAGCGTCGGACTAGCGGGGGTGAATGAGCAGTTCTTC. Its translation: CASSVGLAGVNEQFF. V and J are TRBV7-9 and TRBJ2-1; 13 positions agree with TRBD2. Looked up from germline, CDR1 is SEHNR and CDR2 is FQNEAQ (reference sequence). This CDR3 comprises 15 residues. The J segment lost 7 bases and the V segment lost 5 bases, leaving 5 bases of the junction unmatched.

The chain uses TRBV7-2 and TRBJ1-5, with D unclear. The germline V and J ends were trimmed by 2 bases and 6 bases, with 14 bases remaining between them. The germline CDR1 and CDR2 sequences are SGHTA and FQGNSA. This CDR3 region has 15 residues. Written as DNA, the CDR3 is TGTGCCAGCAGCTTAATGCTGGCCCGGGGTCAGCCCCAGCATTTT. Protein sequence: CASSLMLARGQPQHF.

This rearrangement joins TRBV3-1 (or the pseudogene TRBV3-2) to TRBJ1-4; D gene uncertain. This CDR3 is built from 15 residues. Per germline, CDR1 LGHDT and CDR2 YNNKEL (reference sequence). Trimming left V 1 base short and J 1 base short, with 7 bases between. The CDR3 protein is CASSQGAGTNEKLFF. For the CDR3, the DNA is TGTGCCAGCAGCCAAGGGGCAGGAACTAATGAAAAACTGTTTTTT.

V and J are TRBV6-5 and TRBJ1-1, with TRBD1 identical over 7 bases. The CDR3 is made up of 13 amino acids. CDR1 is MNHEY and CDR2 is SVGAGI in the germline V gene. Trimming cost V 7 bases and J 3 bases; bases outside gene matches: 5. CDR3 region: CASNRQGDTEAFF. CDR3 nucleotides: TGTGCCAGCAACAGACAGGGCGACACTGAAGCTTTCTTT.

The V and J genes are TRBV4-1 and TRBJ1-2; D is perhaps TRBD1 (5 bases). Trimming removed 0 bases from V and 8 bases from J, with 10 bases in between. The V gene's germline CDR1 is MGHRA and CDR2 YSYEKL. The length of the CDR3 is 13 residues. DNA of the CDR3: TGCGCCAGCAGCCAAGAAGTCGACAGAGGCTACACCTTC. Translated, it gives CASSQEVDRGYTF.

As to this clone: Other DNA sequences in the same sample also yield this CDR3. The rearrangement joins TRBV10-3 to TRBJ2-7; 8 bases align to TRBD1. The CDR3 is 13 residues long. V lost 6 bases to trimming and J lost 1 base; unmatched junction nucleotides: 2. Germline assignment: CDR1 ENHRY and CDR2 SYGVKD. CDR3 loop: CAIRQGASYEQYF. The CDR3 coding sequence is TGTGCCATCAGGCAGGGGGCGTCCTACGAGCAGTACTTC.

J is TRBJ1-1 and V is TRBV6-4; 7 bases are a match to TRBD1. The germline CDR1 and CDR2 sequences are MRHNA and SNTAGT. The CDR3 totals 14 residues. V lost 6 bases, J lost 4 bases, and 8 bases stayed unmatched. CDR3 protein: CASSDHPGGTEAFF. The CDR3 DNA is TGTGCCAGCAGCGACCACCCAGGGGGCACTGAAGCTTTCTTT.

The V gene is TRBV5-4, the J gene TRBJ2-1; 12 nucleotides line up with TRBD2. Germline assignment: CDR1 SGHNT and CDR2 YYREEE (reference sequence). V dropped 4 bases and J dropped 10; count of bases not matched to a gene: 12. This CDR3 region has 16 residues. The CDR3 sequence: CASSLPLAGGHGEQFF. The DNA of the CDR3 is TGTGCCAGCAGCCTCCCGCTAGCGGGGGGGCATGGGGAGCAGTTCTTC.

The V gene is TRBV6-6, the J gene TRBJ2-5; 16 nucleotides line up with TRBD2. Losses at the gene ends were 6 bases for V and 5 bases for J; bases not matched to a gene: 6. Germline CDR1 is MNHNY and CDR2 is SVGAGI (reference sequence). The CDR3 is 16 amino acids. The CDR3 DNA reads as TGTGCCAGCAGGTCCGGGACTAGCGGGGGGGTGGAGACCCAGTACTTC. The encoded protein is CASRSGTSGGVETQYF.

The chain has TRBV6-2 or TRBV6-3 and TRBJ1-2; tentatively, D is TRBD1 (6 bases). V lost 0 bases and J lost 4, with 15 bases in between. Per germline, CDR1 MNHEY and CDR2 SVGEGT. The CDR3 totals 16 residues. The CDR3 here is CASSYSITGTIYGYTF. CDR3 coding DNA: TGTGCCAGCAGTTACTCGATTACAGGGACGATCTATGGCTACACCTTC.

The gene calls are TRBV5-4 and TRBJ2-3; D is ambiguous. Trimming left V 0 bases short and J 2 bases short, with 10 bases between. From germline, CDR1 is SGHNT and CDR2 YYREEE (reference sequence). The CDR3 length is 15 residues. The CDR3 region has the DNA TGTGCCAGCAGCTTGGACTTCTACTCCACAGATACGCAGTATTTT. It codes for CASSLDFYSTDTQYF.